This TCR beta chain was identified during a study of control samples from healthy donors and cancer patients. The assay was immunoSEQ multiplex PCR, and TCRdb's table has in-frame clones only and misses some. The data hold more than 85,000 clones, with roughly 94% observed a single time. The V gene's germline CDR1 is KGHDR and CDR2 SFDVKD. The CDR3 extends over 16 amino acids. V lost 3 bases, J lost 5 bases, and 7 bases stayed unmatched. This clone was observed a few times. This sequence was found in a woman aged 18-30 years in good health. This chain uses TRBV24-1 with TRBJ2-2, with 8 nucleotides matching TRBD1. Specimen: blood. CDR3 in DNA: TGTGCCACCAGTGATAGTGACAGGGGTGAGACCGGGGAGCTGTTTTTT. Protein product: CATSDSDRGETGELFF.